The clone carrying this TCR beta chain came up a few times. Its cognate antigen is unknown. Expressed TCRB transcripts were sequenced after all isolated RNA was converted to cDNA. Generated by immunoSEQ multiplex PCR, the TCRdb table keeps only in-frame clones and is missing some. Of about 900,000 clones in the sample, 17% were seen once. This CDR3 is built from 17 residues. Looked up from germline, CDR1 is SGHVS and CDR2 is FQNEAQ. The V and J ends lost 5 bases and 4 bases, in that order; junction bases with no gene match: 13. This specimen belongs to a study of beta chain features in type 1 diabetes. Study context: The number of sorted cells examined across all samples was approximately 100 million. Study-wide points: HLA influence on TCRB rearrangement stayed unresolved here.

It was one heparinised blood draw, averaging about 116 mL, that each donor gave. Isolation of CD4+ naive, central memory, regulatory and stem cell-like memory cells was achieved by sorting via CD45RO/CCR7/CD25/CD127/CD95/CD27. The sample consisted of naive CD4+ T cells from blood. The J gene is TRBJ2-1, the V gene TRBV7-8; the match to TRBD1 covers 8 bases. The sequence derives from a woman aged 18 to 35 in good health. The CDR3 loop is CASSLKPGTGIYNEQFF. The CDR3 nucleotides are TGTGCCAGCAGCCTCAAGCCCGGGACAGGTATTTACAATGAGCAGTTCTTC.